A selection of T cell receptor beta chains follows, all from one sample in a study of cytomegalovirus exposure and HLA in healthy donors. Produced via immunoSEQ multiplex PCR; TCRdb's table is partial and in-frame only. The table lists under 65,000 clones, approximately 89% of them singletons. Sequenced: PBMCs. These receptor sequences come from a woman aged 18-30 years in good health and CMV-seropositive. Each CDR3 is given with its conserved first and last residue. Fields, in order: J gene, D gene, V gene, clone size, CDR3 DNA, CDR3 protein. The D gene is left open where the match is weak. Clone size is stated in some rows and not others, as once, few, many or a class when expanded.

j_gene: TRBJ2-2
d_gene: .
v_gene: TRBV29-1
abundance: .
CDR3nt: TGCAGCGGAGAGGGATCCACCGGGGAGCTGTTTTTT
CDR3aa: CSGEGSTGELFF

j_gene: TRBJ1-3
d_gene: .
v_gene: TRBV7-6
abundance: .
CDR3nt: TGTGCCAGCAGCCCACAGGAGAATGTCGCCATATATTTT
CDR3aa: CASSPQENVAIYF

j_gene: TRBJ1-5
d_gene: .
v_gene: TRBV27
abundance: .
CDR3nt: TGTGCCAGCAGTTCGGTACACGGGTACCAGCATTTT
CDR3aa: CASSSVHGYQHF

j_gene: TRBJ2-1
d_gene: TRBD1
v_gene: TRBV7-9
abundance: .
CDR3nt: TGTGCCAGCAGCCCAGGACAGGGATTAAATGAGCAGTTCTTC
CDR3aa: CASSPGQGLNEQFF

j_gene: TRBJ1-6
d_gene: .
v_gene: TRBV5-1
abundance: .
CDR3nt: TGCGCCAGCAGCTTGGTACCGGAGAAAGTTTCACCCCTCCACTTT
CDR3aa: CASSLVPEKVSPLHF

j_gene: TRBJ2-1
d_gene: .
v_gene: TRBV18
abundance: .
CDR3nt: TGTGCCAGCTCACCACCGAGTGGCAATGAGCAGTTCTTC
CDR3aa: CASSPPSGNEQFF

j_gene: TRBJ2-7
d_gene: .
v_gene: TRBV5-1
abundance: .
CDR3nt: TGCGCCAGCAGCTTGGGGGGGCCTTACGAGCAGTACTTC
CDR3aa: CASSLGGPYEQYF

j_gene: TRBJ2-1
d_gene: .
v_gene: TRBV6-1
abundance: .
CDR3nt: TGTGCCAGCAGGCGAAGCGGTATAATCAATGAGCAGTTCTTC
CDR3aa: CASRRSGIINEQFF

j_gene: TRBJ1-5
d_gene: .
v_gene: TRBV2
abundance: .
CDR3nt: TGTGCCAGCAAGCAATGGGAGAACAATCAGCCCCAGCATTTT
CDR3aa: CASKQWENNQPQHF

j_gene: TRBJ1-4
d_gene: .
v_gene: TRBV6-5
abundance: .
CDR3nt: TGTGCCAGCAGGAGGGCTGCACCGAATGAAAAACTGTTTTTT
CDR3aa: CASRRAAPNEKLFF

j_gene: TRBJ2-2
d_gene: TRBD1
v_gene: TRBV5-5
abundance: once
CDR3nt: TGTGCCAGCAGCTTGAGGATCTTGACAGGGGGCACCGGGGAGCTGTTTTTT
CDR3aa: CASSLRILTGGTGELFF

j_gene: TRBJ1-1
d_gene: .
v_gene: TRBV7-6
abundance: .
CDR3nt: TGTGCCAGCAGCTTAGCGACGGGGGGGAACACTGAAGCTTTCTTT
CDR3aa: CASSLATGGNTEAFF

j_gene: TRBJ2-4
d_gene: .
v_gene: TRBV5-1
abundance: once
CDR3nt: TGCGCCAGCAGCTTGGAGGGAGGTGCGACCAAAAACATTCAGTACTTC
CDR3aa: CASSLEGGATKNIQYF

j_gene: TRBJ1-2
d_gene: .
v_gene: TRBV7-9
abundance: .
CDR3nt: TGTGCCAGCAGCTTAGGTACAGGGTATGGCTACACCTTC
CDR3aa: CASSLGTGYGYTF

j_gene: TRBJ2-7
d_gene: TRBD1
v_gene: TRBV11-2
abundance: .
CDR3nt: TGTGCCAGCAGTGAAACAGGGGGCGCGTACGAGCAGTACTTC
CDR3aa: CASSETGGAYEQYF

j_gene: TRBJ2-7
d_gene: TRBD2
v_gene: TRBV7-2
abundance: .
CDR3nt: TGTGCCAGCAGCTTAGCTGGACTAGCGGGGGGATACGAGCAGTACTTC
CDR3aa: CASSLAGLAGGYEQYF

j_gene: TRBJ2-1
d_gene: TRBD1
v_gene: TRBV29-1
abundance: .
CDR3nt: TGCAGCGCTCGGACAGGGTTATACAATGAGCAGTTCTTC
CDR3aa: CSARTGLYNEQFF

j_gene: TRBJ2-1
d_gene: .
v_gene: TRBV11-2
abundance: .
CDR3nt: TGTGCCAGCAGCTTAGAGGTGGCCAACGATGAGCAGTTCTTC
CDR3aa: CASSLEVANDEQFF

j_gene: TRBJ2-7
d_gene: .
v_gene: TRBV19
abundance: .
CDR3nt: TGTGCCAGTAGACCACCGGGTTCAGGGTCCCACGAGCAGTACTTC
CDR3aa: CASRPPGSGSHEQYF

j_gene: TRBJ2-3
d_gene: TRBD2
v_gene: TRBV5-1
abundance: .
CDR3nt: TGCGCCAGCAGCATATCCGGGACTAGCGGGATTAGCACAGATACGCAGTATTTT
CDR3aa: CASSISGTSGISTDTQYF

j_gene: TRBJ1-5
d_gene: .
v_gene: TRBV4-1
abundance: .
CDR3nt: TGCGCCAGCAGCCAATCCCCCGCGGGGGTTAGCAATCAGCCCCAGCATTTT
CDR3aa: CASSQSPAGVSNQPQHF

j_gene: TRBJ2-1
d_gene: .
v_gene: TRBV6-4
abundance: .
CDR3nt: TGTGCCAGCAGTGACACCCAGGGCGGCAATGAGCAGTTCTTC
CDR3aa: CASSDTQGGNEQFF

j_gene: TRBJ2-3
d_gene: .
v_gene: TRBV28
abundance: .
CDR3nt: TGTGCCAGCAGCCGACAGTCCACAGATACGCAGTATTTT
CDR3aa: CASSRQSTDTQYF

j_gene: TRBJ1-5
d_gene: .
v_gene: TRBV19
abundance: .
CDR3nt: TGTGCCAGTAGCCAGCTAGGGGGGGGCAATCAGCCCCAGCATTTT
CDR3aa: CASSQLGGGNQPQHF

j_gene: TRBJ2-7
d_gene: .
v_gene: TRBV4-3
abundance: .
CDR3nt: TGCGCCAGCAGCCAAGCTAGGCTAGTGAACATATACGAGCAGTACTTC
CDR3aa: CASSQARLVNIYEQYF

j_gene: TRBJ1-2
d_gene: .
v_gene: TRBV7-9
abundance: .
CDR3nt: TGTGCCAGCAGCTTATCCCTCACCGGAGCTAGTGGCTACACCTTC
CDR3aa: CASSLSLTGASGYTF

j_gene: TRBJ1-2
d_gene: .
v_gene: TRBV2
abundance: .
CDR3nt: TGTGCCAGCAGCTATACAGGGAACTATGGCTACACCTTC
CDR3aa: CASSYTGNYGYTF

j_gene: TRBJ2-7
d_gene: TRBD1
v_gene: TRBV27
abundance: .
CDR3nt: TGTGCCAGCAGGGGGACAGGGGGTACCTACGAGCAGTACTTC
CDR3aa: CASRGTGGTYEQYF

j_gene: TRBJ2-3
d_gene: .
v_gene: TRBV18
abundance: .
CDR3nt: TGTGCCAGCTCCCCGGTGCCGGGCACAGATACGCAGTATTTT
CDR3aa: CASSPVPGTDTQYF

j_gene: TRBJ2-1
d_gene: TRBD1
v_gene: TRBV6-5
abundance: .
CDR3nt: TGTGCCAGCAGCGCGGACAGGGGGCTAAGAAATGAGCAGTTCTTC
CDR3aa: CASSADRGLRNEQFF

j_gene: TRBJ1-1
d_gene: .
v_gene: TRBV18
abundance: few
CDR3nt: TGTGCCAGCTCACCCCCAGGAAACACTGAAGCTTTCTTT
CDR3aa: CASSPPGNTEAFF